Listed here are 32 T cell receptor beta chains from one sample, sequenced in a study of cytomegalovirus exposure and HLA in healthy donors. The PCR contained 60 Vbeta and 13 Jbeta primers. Here immunoSEQ multiplex PCR was the method, and the copy in TCRdb shows in-frame clones only, minus some. The table lists about 210,000 clones, with approximately 0.98% in the top ten. Specimen: PBMCs. These receptors were collected from a woman aged 25-40 years in good health and CMV-seropositive.

V usage is TRBV10-2 and J usage is TRBJ1-2; tentative D call: TRBD1 (6 bases). CDR1 is WSHSY and CDR2 is SAAADI in the germline V gene. V lost 7 bases, J lost 8 bases, and 17 bases lay in between. The CDR3 totals 13 residues. The DNA for the CDR3 is TGCGCCAGCACTGCAGGTGGGAGGGGGGGCTACACCTTC. It yields the protein CASTAGGRGGYTF.

This sequence joins TRBV19 and TRBJ2-1; 9 bases align to TRBD2. Looked up from germline, CDR1 is LNHDA and CDR2 is SQIVND (reference sequence). V dropped 5 bases and J dropped 3; count of bases not matched to a gene: 5. This CDR3 spans 15 amino acids. CDR3 region: CASSRFSGSYNEQFF. The CDR3 region has the DNA TGTGCCAGTAGTCGATTTAGCGGGAGCTACAATGAGCAGTTCTTC.

The CDR3 sequence is CASGTSDYNEQFF. The DNA of the CDR3 is TGCGCCAGCGGGACTAGCGATTACAATGAGCAGTTCTTC. This rearrangement joins TRBV5-1 to TRBJ2-1; 10 bases line up with TRBD2. Trimming at V came to 7 bases and at J to 4 bases, leaving 2 bases not matched to a gene. CDR1 is SGHRS and CDR2 is YFSETQ in the germline V gene. CDR3 length: 13 amino acids.

The V gene is TRBV2, the J gene TRBJ1-2; D is uncertain. The length of the CDR3 is 16 residues. V was pared by 5 bases and J by 0 bases, with 16 bases between. CDR1 is SNHLY, CDR2 FYNNEI, per germline. Here the CDR3 DNA reads TGTGCCAGCAGTCCTAGCCCAGGAGACACTAACTATGGCTACACCTTC. Its translation is CASSPSPGDTNYGYTF.

This rearrangement joins TRBV5-8 to TRBJ1-3, with D perhaps TRBD1 (5 bases). The germline V gene has CDR1 SGHTS and CDR2 YDEGEE. The CDR3 runs 16 residues. V was cut by 0 bases and J by 0 bases, with 10 bases left in between. CDR3 coding DNA: TGTGCCAGCAGCTTGGCTGACAGCTACTCTGGAAACACCATATATTTT. Translated, it gives CASSLADSYSGNTIYF.

A word on this clone: Compared with germline, one end of the junction differs, possibly owing to a read error. The CDR3 DNA is TGCAGCGTCGAAGGGTCTGAGCGGGGGGACGATACTTCTAGCACAGATACGCAGTATTTT. Translation: CSVEGSERGDDTSSTDTQYF. The J gene is TRBJ2-3, the V gene TRBV29-1; 9 bases map to TRBD2. The V gene's germline CDR1 is SQVTM and CDR2 ANQGSEA. CDR3 length: 20 residues.

The chain carries TRBV28 and TRBJ1-1; D gene uncertain. The V and J ends lost 3 bases and 5 bases respectively, with 7 bases between them. Germline V gives CDR1 MDHEN, CDR2 SYDVKM. There are 12 residues in the CDR3. In nucleotides, the CDR3 is TGTGCCAGCAGTTTTGGGAGGACTGAAGCTTTCTTT. It specifies CASSFGRTEAFF.

The chain uses TRBV4-1 and TRBJ1-3; D gene uncertain. Germline V gives CDR1 MGHRA, CDR2 YSYEKL. CDR3 length: 15 amino acids. Trimming stripped 0 bases from V and 2 bases from J, with 8 bases between. CDR3 in amino acids: CASSQDSEPGNTIYF. Written as DNA, the CDR3 is TGCGCCAGCAGCCAAGATTCGGAGCCTGGAAACACCATATATTTT.

J is TRBJ2-3 and V is TRBV18, with 8 bases matching TRBD2. The length of the CDR3 is 17 residues. Germline-derived CDR1 and CDR2 are KGHSH and LQKENI. V was clipped by 0 bases and J by 0 bases; unmatched bases: 5. This CDR3 is CASSPPVSGGSTDTQYF. CDR3 sequence (DNA): TGTGCCAGCTCACCACCGGTCAGCGGGGGCAGCACAGATACGCAGTATTTT.

The V and J genes are TRBV28 and TRBJ1-5, with 9 bases aligning to TRBD1. J was trimmed by 6 bases and V by 5 bases; bases with no gene match: 5. CDR1 is MDHEN and CDR2 is SYDVKM in the germline V gene. The CDR3 is made up of 14 amino acids. CDR3 DNA sequence: TGTGCCAGCAGTCGTACAGGGGGCGGTCAGCCCCAGCATTTT. This translates into CASSRTGGGQPQHF.

The rearrangement uses TRBV4-3 and TRBJ1-4, with 9 bases fitting TRBD1. Germline V lookup: CDR1 LGHNA, CDR2 YSLEER. After removal of 0 bases from V and 7 bases from J, the junction contained 3 bases not matched to a gene. The CDR3 runs 15 residues. The CDR3 is CASSQDRTGVEKLFF. In DNA form, the CDR3 reads TGCGCCAGCAGCCAAGACCGGACAGGGGTTGAAAAACTGTTTTTT.

This chain links TRBV13 with TRBJ2-5; a possible D gene is TRBD1 (6 bases). CDR1 and CDR2 from the germline V gene are PRHDT and FYEKMQ (reference sequence). The length of the CDR3 is 15 residues. V lost 1 base, J lost 2 bases, and 11 bases lay in between. CDR3: CASSLAGVGQETQYF. CDR3 coding DNA: TGTGCCAGCAGCTTAGCAGGGGTTGGGCAAGAGACCCAGTACTTC.

This chain links TRBV6-6 with TRBJ2-3, with 12 bases that match TRBD2. The CDR3 has 13 amino acids. Germline CDR1 reads MNHNY; CDR2 reads SVGAGI (reference sequence). Losses at the gene ends were 7 bases for V and 8 bases for J; bases not matched to a gene: 4. The CDR3 DNA follows: TGTGCCAGCACGGCTAGCGGGGGGGGTACGCAGTATTTT. Its translation: CASTASGGGTQYF.

CDR3: CASTPGLLNTGELFF. CDR3 DNA: TGTGCCAGTACCCCGGGACTATTGAACACCGGGGAGCTGTTTTTT. This chain uses TRBV19 with TRBJ2-2; 7 positions agree with TRBD2. The CDR3 totals 15 residues. Unmatched junction bases numbered 6, after V lost 7 bases and J lost 1 base. The germline V gene encodes CDR1 LNHDA and CDR2 SQIVND (reference sequence).

J is TRBJ1-5 and V is TRBV5-1; D gene unclear. CDR3 length equals 15 residues. The V gene lost 4 bases and the J gene lost 4 bases, with 15 bases spanning the gap. From germline, CDR1 is SGHRS and CDR2 YFSETQ. CDR3 nucleotide sequence: TGCGCCAGCAGCACTGTGGCGGGCCCAAATCAGCCCCAGCATTTT. Residues: CASSTVAGPNQPQHF.

As regards this clone: The same CDR3 arises from other DNA sequences in this sample as well. J is TRBJ1-1 and V is TRBV29-1; no clear D. Germline assignment: CDR1 SQVTM and CDR2 ANQGSEA. This CDR3 is 10 amino acids long. V gave up 6 bases and J gave up 3 bases, with 5 bases separating them. The CDR3: CSVGDTEAFF. The CDR3 nucleotides read TGCAGCGTCGGGGACACTGAAGCTTTCTTT.

This chain connects TRBV2 to TRBJ2-7, with D perhaps TRBD1 (5 bases). V lost 7 bases, J lost 4 bases, and 17 bases lay in between. Germline values: CDR1 SNHLY, CDR2 FYNNEI. This CDR3 contains 14 residues. The CDR3: CASKRTPASYEQYF. The CDR3 DNA reads TGTGCCAGCAAGAGGACACCCGCATCGTACGAGCAGTACTTC.

As DNA, the CDR3 is TGTGCCAGCAGTGAACTACAGGGGGTAAACATTCAGTACTTC. This codes for CASSELQGVNIQYF. This chain joins TRBV2 and TRBJ2-4; 8 bases are shared with TRBD1. V lost 2 bases and J lost 6; bases outside the gene matches: 3. CDR3 length equals 14 residues. Germline-derived CDR1 and CDR2 are SNHLY and FYNNEI.

The genes are TRBV28 and TRBJ2-7; tentative D call: TRBD1 (5 bases). Trimming took 2 bases from V and 1 from J, leaving 15 bases between them. CDR1 is MDHEN, CDR2 SYDVKM, per germline. The CDR3 length is 16 residues. CDR3 sequence (DNA): TGTGCCAGCAGTTTAATTTCTGGTCAGGGATCCTACGAGCAGTACTTC. Its translation: CASSLISGQGSYEQYF.

The rearrangement links TRBV7-9 to TRBJ1-2; 7 bases match TRBD1. J was trimmed by 4 bases and V by 2 bases; bases with no gene match: 4. Germline lookup yields CDR1 SEHNR and CDR2 FQNEAQ (reference sequence). The CDR3 sequence is 14 residues long. The chain's CDR3 is CASSLTTGLYGYTF. The CDR3 DNA sequence: TGTGCCAGCAGCTTAACGACAGGGCTCTATGGCTACACCTTC.

The genes are TRBV6-5 and TRBJ2-1; the D gene is possibly TRBD1 (5 bases). The germline CDR1 and CDR2 sequences are MNHEY and SVGAGI. The length of the CDR3 is 13 residues. V dropped 6 bases and J dropped 5 bases, with 11 bases sitting between them. The CDR3 sequence is CASRIDSDNEQFF. CDR3 nucleotide sequence: TGTGCCAGCAGGATTGACAGCGACAATGAGCAGTTCTTC.

Note on this clone: Other DNA sequences within the sample encode an identical CDR3. V and J are TRBV28 and TRBJ2-3; tentatively, D is TRBD1 (7 bases). This CDR3 has 15 residues. Germline V lookup: CDR1 MDHEN, CDR2 SYDVKM. V was shortened by 5 bases and J by 2 bases, with 14 bases between the two germline ends. The CDR3 spells CASSAQGGTTDTQYF. CDR3 sequence (DNA): TGTGCCAGCAGTGCCCAGGGGGGCACCACAGATACGCAGTATTTT.

The rearrangement uses TRBV10-3 and TRBJ2-2, with TRBD1 as a possible D gene (6 bases). Trimming took off 7 bases at V and 2 bases at J, with 11 bases between the two ends. CDR1 is ENHRY, CDR2 SYGVKD, per germline. The CDR3 covers 14 residues. The CDR3 region is CAITRGGNTGELFF. CDR3 DNA: TGTGCCATCACGAGAGGGGGAAACACCGGGGAGCTGTTTTTT.

V and J are TRBV9 and TRBJ2-7; 9 bases fit TRBD2. CDR1 SGDLS and CDR2 YYNGEE come from the germline V gene. Trimming cost V 4 bases and J 3 bases; bases outside gene matches: 11. The CDR3 extends over 16 amino acids. The chain's CDR3 is CASSPRAGGSLYEQYF. The CDR3 nucleotides are TGTGCCAGCAGCCCCCGAGCGGGAGGATCCCTCTACGAGCAGTACTTC.

V and J are TRBV9 and TRBJ2-3, with D possibly matching TRBD2 (5 bases). Per germline, CDR1 SGDLS and CDR2 YYNGEE. Trimming left V 0 bases short and J 0 bases short, with 8 bases between. The CDR3 is 15 residues long. The DNA of the CDR3 is TGTGCCAGCAGCGTAGGGGGAGCTAGCACAGATACGCAGTATTTT. It encodes CASSVGGASTDTQYF.

The chain carries TRBV6-5 and TRBJ1-2; tentatively, D is TRBD1 (6 bases). Trimming shortened V by 3 bases and J by 6 bases, and 17 bases separated the two germline ends. Looked up from germline, CDR1 is MNHEY and CDR2 is SVGAGI. The CDR3 length is 15 residues. The CDR3 is CASSYVGARWDGYTF. For the CDR3, the DNA is TGTGCCAGCAGTTATGTGGGGGCGCGCTGGGATGGCTACACCTTC.

V gene TRBV11-2 combines with J gene TRBJ1-4; 8 bases line up with TRBD1. Germline trimming cut 0 bases from V and 10 bases from J; bases unmatched to any gene: 4. CDR3 length equals 14 residues. Germline V gene data show CDR1 as SGHAT and CDR2 as FQNNGV. The CDR3 nucleotides are TGTGCCAGCAGCTTAGACCAGGGGGCCGGAAAACTGTTTTTT. The encoded protein is CASSLDQGAGKLFF.

V gene TRBV6-5 combines with J gene TRBJ2-7; no clear D gene. Germline V gene data show CDR1 as MNHEY and CDR2 as SVGAGI. There are 16 residues in the CDR3. V lost 2 bases, J lost 2 bases, and 16 bases lay in between. CDR3 sequence reads: CASSYGPEAKAYEQYF. CDR3 coding DNA: TGTGCCAGCAGTTACGGGCCGGAAGCTAAAGCCTACGAGCAGTACTTC.

V is TRBV2 and J is TRBJ1-1, with D hard to call. The CDR3 is 17 amino acids. Per germline, CDR1 SNHLY and CDR2 FYNNEI. Trimming left V 7 bases short and J 0 bases short, with 21 bases between. As DNA, the CDR3 is TGTGCCAGCAAGGCCCCGCGGGCGGAGACCCTGAACACTGAAGCTTTCTTT. Amino acids: CASKAPRAETLNTEAFF.

The chain carries TRBV19 and TRBJ2-1, with 7 nucleotides matching TRBD1. V shed 3 bases, J shed 12 bases, and the junction held 2 bases outside the gene matches. CDR1 is LNHDA, CDR2 SQIVND, per germline (reference sequence). This CDR3 is built from 11 residues. Here the CDR3 reads CASSMGTVQFF. The CDR3 DNA reads as TGTGCCAGTAGTATGGGGACAGTGCAGTTCTTC. The full variable domain, completed using reference TRBV19 and TRBJ2-1, is DGGITQSPKYLFRKEGQNVTLSCEQNLNHDAMYWYRQDPGQGLRLIYYSQIVNDFQKGDIAEGYSVSREKKESFPLTVTSAQKNPTAFYLCASSMGTVQFFGPGTRLTVL.

The chain links TRBV9 to TRBJ2-1; 9 bases are a match to TRBD2. CDR1 is SGDLS and CDR2 is YYNGEE in the germline V gene. After removal of 0 bases from V and 3 bases from J, the junction contained 4 bases not matched to a gene. The CDR3 is made up of 16 amino acids. This CDR3 is CASSVGGSGGYNEQFF. DNA of the CDR3: TGTGCCAGCAGCGTAGGGGGTAGCGGGGGCTACAATGAGCAGTTCTTC.

This rearrangement joins TRBV28 to TRBJ2-5; 7 nucleotides align to TRBD2. Germline V lookup: CDR1 MDHEN, CDR2 SYDVKM. The trim removed 4 bases at V and 1 base at J, leaving 3 bases unmatched. The CDR3 spans 14 residues. CDR3 protein: CASSSAGAQETQYF. The CDR3 region has the DNA TGTGCCAGCAGTTCGGCGGGAGCCCAAGAGACCCAGTACTTC.